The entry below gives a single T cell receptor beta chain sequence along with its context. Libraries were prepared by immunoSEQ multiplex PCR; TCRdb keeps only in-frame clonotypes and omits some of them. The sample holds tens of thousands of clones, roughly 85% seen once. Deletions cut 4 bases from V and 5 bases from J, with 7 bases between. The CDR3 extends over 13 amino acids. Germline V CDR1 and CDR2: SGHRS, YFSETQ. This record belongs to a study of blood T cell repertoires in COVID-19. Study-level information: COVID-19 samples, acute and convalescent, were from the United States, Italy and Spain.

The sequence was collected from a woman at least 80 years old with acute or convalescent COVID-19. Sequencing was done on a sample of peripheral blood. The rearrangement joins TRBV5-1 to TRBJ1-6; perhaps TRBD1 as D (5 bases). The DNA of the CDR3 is TGCGCCAGCAGCAGACAGCATAATTCACCCCTCCACTTT. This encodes CASSRQHNSPLHF.